This T cell receptor (beta chain) was retrieved from a study of cytomegalovirus exposure and HLA in healthy donors. General study results and limits: Subsequent analysis revealed that first-cohort TCR clusters tended to co-occur in the roughly 120 validation repertoires.

After removal of 1 base from V and 7 bases from J, the junction contained 10 bases not matched to a gene. CDR1 is SGHTA and CDR2 is FQGNSA in the germline V gene. The CDR3 is 17 amino acids. The assay was immunoSEQ multiplex PCR, and TCRdb's table has in-frame clones only and misses some. The table records fewer than 400,000 clones, approximately 85% of them present only once. With respect to this clone: What it recognizes is unknown.

The receptor was isolated from a man aged 25-45 years in good health and CMV-seronegative. The chain recombines TRBV7-2 with TRBJ1-2; 12 bases are a match to TRBD1. The sequenced material came from PBMCs. The CDR3 spells CASSLGGRDRGPRGYTF. In nucleotides, the CDR3 is TGTGCCAGCAGCTTAGGGGGCCGGGACAGGGGGCCGCGTGGCTACACCTTC.